The 27 T cell receptor beta chains below come from one sample, sequenced in a study of blood T cell repertoires in COVID-19. The data were produced by immunoSEQ multiplex PCR, yet TCRdb's version contains in-frame clones alone and is incomplete. The data show tens of thousands of clones, around 85% seen once. Sequencing was performed on peripheral blood. The receptors here all came from a man aged 55 to 70 with acute or convalescent COVID-19.

This clone has just one count. The J gene is TRBJ2-7, the V gene TRBV24-1, with D possibly TRBD1 on 6 matching bases. Deletions cut 2 bases from V and 5 bases from J, with 9 bases between. CDR3 length equals 13 residues. In germline, CDR1 is KGHDR, CDR2 SFDVKD. CDR3 sequence: CATSDWGQDEQYF. DNA for the CDR3: TGTGCCACCAGTGATTGGGGACAAGACGAGCAGTACTTC.

This clone was detected only a few times. This chain's CDR3 is CAIRDRVSSEQYF. The DNA for the CDR3 is TGTGCCATCAGAGACAGGGTTTCGAGTGAGCAGTACTTC. This chain connects TRBV10-3 to TRBJ2-7; 7 bases agree with TRBD1. CDR3 size: 13 residues. Germline trimming cut 6 bases from V and 7 bases from J; bases unmatched to any gene: 9. Per germline, CDR1 ENHRY and CDR2 SYGVKD.

This clone was recorded once. This chain joins TRBV4-3 and TRBJ2-3; weak D call: TRBD1 (8 bases). The germline CDR1 and CDR2 sequences are LGHNA and YSLEER. V lost 1 base and J 9 bases, leaving 14 bases between the germline ends. The CDR3 loop spans 14 amino acids. CDR3 DNA: TGCGCCAGCAGCCAAGGCCACAGGGGGGGAACGCAGTATTTT. Translating it yields CASSQGHRGGTQYF.

This chain uses TRBV7-3 with TRBJ2-6, with D perhaps TRBD1 (6 bases). Germline V lookup: CDR1 SGHTA, CDR2 FQGTGA. The V end was cut by 5 bases, the J end by 0 bases, with 20 bases between. There are 19 residues in the CDR3. The CDR3 reads CASSPRGQGQGSGANVLTF. CDR3 DNA: TGTGCCAGCAGCCCCCGGGGACAAGGACAAGGCTCTGGGGCCAACGTCCTGACTTTC.

V usage is TRBV5-1 and J usage is TRBJ1-3, with 12 positions matching TRBD1. CDR3 length: 18 residues. Germline-derived CDR1 and CDR2 are SGHRS and YFSETQ. Germline trimming cut 0 bases from V and 4 bases from J; bases unmatched to any gene: 8. CDR3 loop: CASSLVGTGGSGGNTIYF. The DNA of the CDR3 is TGCGCCAGCAGCTTGGTTGGGACAGGGGGCTCAGGAGGAAACACCATATATTTT.

The gene calls are TRBV14 and TRBJ2-2; D is unclear. The CDR3 has 17 amino acids. Trimming shortened V by 2 bases and J by 5 bases, and 18 bases separated the two germline ends. CDR1 and CDR2 from the germline V gene are SGHDN and FVKESK. The CDR3 nucleotides are TGTGCCAGCAGCCAACCGAGATGGGTAGACGGGACCGGGGAGCTGTTTTTT. Its protein is CASSQPRWVDGTGELFF.

This sequence joins TRBV30 and TRBJ2-7; 7 bases align to TRBD1. The V gene end was trimmed by 2 bases and the J gene end by 2 bases; junction bases not matched to a gene: 6. CDR1 is GTSNPN and CDR2 is SVGIG in the germline V gene (reference sequence). The CDR3 length is 14 residues. CDR3 coding DNA: TGTGCCTGGAGTCTACAGGGGATCCCCTACGAGCAGTACTTC. Residues: CAWSLQGIPYEQYF.

The chain links TRBV9 to TRBJ2-5, with TRBD2 identical over 16 bases. The V segment lost 0 bases and the J segment 2 bases; nucleotides outside the gene matches: 4. The CDR3 consists of 18 residues. Per the germline V gene, CDR1 is SGDLS and CDR2 is YYNGEE. In DNA, the CDR3 is TGTGCCAGCAGCGTAGTGGGACTAGCGGGGGGGCCACAAGAGACCCAGTACTTC. Its translation: CASSVVGLAGGPQETQYF.

This chain uses TRBV6-6 with TRBJ2-1, with 13 bases identical to TRBD2. V trimming: 6 bases; J trimming: 7 bases; junction bases outside the gene matches: 3. This CDR3 has 14 amino acids. Germline-derived CDR1 and CDR2 are MNHNY and SVGAGI (reference sequence). The CDR3 nucleotides read TGTGCCAGCAGCGGACTAGCGGGGGAAAATGAGCAGTTCTTC. This sequence encodes CASSGLAGENEQFF.

This rearrangement joins TRBV7-2 to TRBJ2-2; a weak D match, TRBD2 (6 bases). This CDR3 is built from 12 residues. Germline V gene data show CDR1 as SGHTA and CDR2 as FQGNSA. The ends were cut back, 5 bases at V and 7 bases at J, with 8 bases in the middle. As DNA, the CDR3 is TGTGCCAGCAGCCCGGGGGTCGGGGAGCTGTTTTTT. Protein product: CASSPGVGELFF.

The V call is TRBV29-1, the J call TRBJ2-2, with 7 bases identical to TRBD1. The CDR3 contains 20 residues. CDR1 SQVTM and CDR2 ANQGSEA come from the germline V gene. V dropped 0 bases and J dropped 4; count of bases not matched to a gene: 20. CDR3 amino acids: CSVEDRGLRPGTAATGELFF. In nucleotides, the CDR3 is TGCAGCGTTGAAGATCGAGGACTGCGTCCCGGGACAGCCGCCACCGGGGAGCTGTTTTTT.

This clone was seen only a few times. The chain combines TRBV7-2 with TRBJ2-1; a weak D match, TRBD1 (6 bases). Germline values: CDR1 SGHTA, CDR2 FQGNSA. The CDR3 covers 15 residues. The V and J ends lost 6 bases and 7 bases respectively, with 19 bases between them. The DNA for the CDR3 is TGTGCCAGCAGTTATTCGGGACAAATCGCGAATGAGCAGTTCTTC. It translates to CASSYSGQIANEQFF.

The chain recombines TRBV6-2 or TRBV6-3 with TRBJ1-2; D not resolved. The ends were cut back, 6 bases at V and 3 bases at J, with 14 bases in the middle. Looked up from germline, CDR1 is MNHEY and CDR2 is SVGEGT. There are 14 residues in the CDR3. The CDR3 sequence: CASSLMSRDYGYTF. For the CDR3, the DNA is TGTGCCAGCAGCCTAATGTCCCGGGACTATGGCTACACCTTC.

On this clone itself: It is unclear where the CDR3 begins or ends on the DNA, so no DNA is shown, and the CDR3 is as TCRdb lists it. This rearrangement joins TRBV11-3 to TRBJ2-2; the table's TRBD2 call for D was not verified on the DNA. The CDR3 has 18 amino acids, counting both end residues. Per the germline V gene, CDR1 is SGHNT and CDR2 is YENEEA. The CDR3 reads CASSPRTSGALRAGELFF.

The CDR3 loop is CASSTGFETQYF. DNA for the CDR3: TGTGCCAGTAGCACCGGTTTCGAGACCCAGTACTTC. This rearrangement joins TRBV19 to TRBJ2-5; no reliable D call. The V and J ends lost 6 bases and 5 bases respectively, with 10 bases between them. This CDR3 region has 12 residues. The germline CDR1 and CDR2 sequences are LNHDA and SQIVND (reference sequence).

This chain uses TRBV6-5 with TRBJ1-5; D unclear. V lost 7 bases, J lost 3 bases, and 10 bases lay in between. This CDR3 comprises 13 residues. Germline V lookup: CDR1 MNHEY, CDR2 SVGAGI. The CDR3 sequence is CASMGENNQPQHF. Written as DNA, the CDR3 is TGTGCCAGCATGGGAGAAAACAATCAGCCCCAGCATTTT.

The J gene is TRBJ1-1, the V gene TRBV2; D is undetermined. The length of the CDR3 is 16 residues. Trimming stripped 0 bases from V and 0 bases from J, with 11 bases between. Germline values: CDR1 SNHLY, CDR2 FYNNEI. CDR3 DNA: TGTGCCAGCAGTGAAGCTCTGGCGGTCATGAACACTGAAGCTTTCTTT. Encoded protein: CASSEALAVMNTEAFF.

The chain has TRBV7-2 and TRBJ2-4; 7 bases match TRBD1. J was trimmed by 4 bases and V by 1 base; bases with no gene match: 1. The germline V gene encodes CDR1 SGHTA and CDR2 FQGNSA. The CDR3 contains 14 residues. CDR3 sequence reads: CASSLVQGKNIQYF. In DNA, the CDR3 is TGTGCCAGCAGCTTAGTACAGGGGAAAAACATTCAGTACTTC.

The rearrangement links TRBV29-1 to TRBJ2-5, with TRBD2 identical over 14 bases. J lost 1 base, V lost 3 bases, and 1 base had no gene match. CDR3 length: 15 residues. Germline lookup yields CDR1 SQVTM and CDR2 ANQGSEA. CDR3 nucleotide sequence: TGCAGCGTTGATGGACTAGCGGGGGGCCAAGAGACCCAGTACTTC. Translating gives CSVDGLAGGQETQYF. The variable domain in full, completed from reference TRBV29-1 and TRBJ2-5, reads SAVISQKPSRDICQRGTSLTIQCQVDSQVTMMFWYRQQPGQSLTLIATANQGSEATYESGFVIDKFPISRPNLTFSTLTVSNMSPEDSSIYLCSVDGLAGGQETQYFGPGTRLLVL.

The V gene is TRBV4-3, the J gene TRBJ1-4; 7 bases map to TRBD1. There are 16 residues in the CDR3. The V segment lost 6 bases and the J segment 1 base; nucleotides outside the gene matches: 8. Germline V gene sequence: CDR1 LGHNA, CDR2 YSLEER. The CDR3 loop is CASSTKGAQTNEKLFF. As DNA, the CDR3 is TGCGCCAGCAGTACAAAGGGGGCGCAAACTAATGAAAAACTGTTTTTT.

The chain recombines TRBV6-5 with TRBJ2-2; 8 bases align to TRBD1. Germline assignment: CDR1 MNHEY and CDR2 SVGAGI. The CDR3 totals 15 residues. Trimming took 4 bases from V and 7 from J; bases not matched to a gene: 8. The CDR3 coding sequence is TGTGCCAGCAGTTCCGGACAGGGAGGAATCGGGGAGCTGTTTTTT. It translates to CASSSGQGGIGELFF.

The chain is built from TRBV30 and TRBJ1-5; D is possibly TRBD1 (5 bases). The CDR3 extends over 13 amino acids. From germline, CDR1 is GTSNPN and CDR2 SVGIG (reference sequence). V was clipped by 3 bases and J by 4 bases, with 10 bases between them. The CDR3 spells CAWSSRENQPQHF. The CDR3, as DNA: TGTGCCTGGAGCAGCAGGGAAAATCAGCCCCAGCATTTT.

The rearrangement uses TRBV7-9 and TRBJ1-1; 7 bases line up with TRBD1. The CDR3 totals 14 residues. V was pared by 2 bases and J by 4 bases, with 4 bases of the junction left unmatched. The germline V gene has CDR1 SEHNR and CDR2 FQNEAQ (reference sequence). The CDR3 spells CASSLQGQTTEAFF. DNA for the CDR3: TGTGCCAGCAGCTTACAGGGACAGACCACTGAAGCTTTCTTT.

This chain uses TRBV6-2 or TRBV6-3 with TRBJ2-4, with TRBD2 identical over 10 bases. The CDR3 spans 18 residues. The V segment lost 2 bases and the J segment 3 bases; nucleotides outside the gene matches: 10. In germline, CDR1 is MNHEY, CDR2 SVGEGT. The DNA of the CDR3 is TGTGCCAGCAGTTACCCCCTCGAGCGGGGGGGTGACAAAAACATTCAGTACTTC. Translation: CASSYPLERGGDKNIQYF.

V usage is TRBV21-1 and J usage is TRBJ2-3; the DNA was not compared with TRBD1, the D call given in the table. TRBV21-1 is deemed a pseudogene. CDR3 length equals 15 residues. DNA of the CDR3: TGTGCCAGCAGTGGCGGGGACAGGGTAGTAGATACGCAGTATTTT. This encodes CASSGGDRVVDTQYF.

The rearrangement uses TRBV25-1 and TRBJ1-6; 8 bases agree with TRBD1. This CDR3 comprises 16 residues. The V segment lost 3 bases and the J segment 7 bases; nucleotides outside the gene matches: 8. Germline CDR1 reads MGHDK; CDR2 reads SYGVNS. Here the CDR3 reads CASSDAMTGVNSPLHF. The DNA of the CDR3 is TGTGCCAGCAGTGATGCGATGACAGGGGTCAATTCACCCCTCCACTTT.

CDR3 sequence: CAISSTVLNTEAFF. The CDR3 DNA sequence: TGTGCCATCAGTTCTACAGTCTTGAACACTGAAGCTTTCTTT. The chain combines TRBV10-3 with TRBJ1-1, with D uncertain. Looked up from germline, CDR1 is ENHRY and CDR2 is SYGVKD. V was pared by 5 bases and J by 0 bases, with 10 bases between. The CDR3 covers 14 residues.